This is a list of T cell receptor beta chains from one sample in a study of PD-1 blockade in classical Hodgkin lymphoma. The assay was immunoSEQ multiplex PCR, and TCRdb's table has in-frame clones only and misses some. This table has tens of thousands of clones, around 75% appearing once. The sequencing used peripheral blood mononuclear cells (PBMCs), collected before the second cycle of nivolumab. All receptors come from a human donor with classical Hodgkin lymphoma. Both conserved end residues are part of each CDR3. The D gene is left open where the match is weak. Not all rows give a size; the values are once, few, many and, for expanded clones, a class.

d_call j_call clone_size v_call cdr3_nt cdr3_aa
NA TRBJ1-1 NA TRBV30 TGTGCCTGGAGTGTATGGGGACCCTTGAACACTGAAGCTTTCTTT CAWSVWGPLNTEAFF
NA TRBJ2-6 NA TRBV6-5 TGTGCCAGCACCCCTACCGGGACGGTTGTCCCCGTCCTGACTTTC CASTPTGTVVPVLTF
NA TRBJ2-5 NA TRBV29-1 TGCAGCGTTTACCGACAGCAAGAGACCCAGTACTTC CSVYRQQETQYF
TRBD1 TRBJ2-7 few TRBV19 TGTGCCAGTTCAGCACAGGGGACCAACTACGAGCAGTACTTC CASSAQGTNYEQYF
NA TRBJ2-2 few TRBV7-9 TGTGCCAGCAGCTTAGCTCCCAGTCTTCGCGGGGAGCTGTTTTTT CASSLAPSLRGELFF
NA TRBJ2-3 NA TRBV4-3 TGCGCCAGCAGCCAAGATGGACGGGGGGCGAACACAGATACGCAGTATTTT CASSQDGRGANTDTQYF
NA TRBJ1-2 NA TRBV7-9 TGTGCCAGCAGCGAACTGGAGGAACTAGCTAACTATGGCTACACCTTC CASSELEELANYGYTF
TRBD2 TRBJ2-1 few TRBV6-1 TGTGCCAGCAGAGCGGGACTTTACAATGAGCAGTTCTTC CASRAGLYNEQFF
NA TRBJ1-2 NA TRBV6-6 TGTGCCAGCAGTTACGGGGATGAGTATGGCTACACCTTC CASSYGDEYGYTF
TRBD2 TRBJ2-7 NA TRBV27 TGTGCCAGCAGCTTAAAACTAGCGGGGATCTACGAGCAGTACTTC CASSLKLAGIYEQYF
TRBD1 TRBJ2-7 NA TRBV11-2 TGTGCCAGCAGCTCCCGGACAGGATTCTCCTACGAGCAGTACTTC CASSSRTGFSYEQYF
NA TRBJ1-1 NA TRBV2 TGTGCCAGCAGTGCCCTAAGGGAGGGTACTGAAGCTTTCTTT CASSALREGTEAFF
NA TRBJ1-2 NA TRBV9 TGTGCCAGCAGCGGGGGGCTCGTCCCTGGGGTTAGGGGCTACACCTTC CASSGGLVPGVRGYTF
NA TRBJ2-7 NA TRBV7-3 TGTGCCAGCAGCTTACGGCCAGGATCGACCTACGAGCAGTACTTC CASSLRPGSTYEQYF
NA TRBJ2-5 NA TRBV7-2 TGTGCCAGCACCCTAGGGGGGCCGGGAGAGACCCAGTACTTC CASTLGGPGETQYF
TRBD1 TRBJ1-1 NA TRBV6-4 TGTGCCAGCAGTTATACAGGGGGGACTGAAGCTTTCTTT CASSYTGGTEAFF
NA TRBJ2-6 NA TRBV7-2 TGTGCCAGCAGCTTACAGCTTTCTGGGGCCAACGTCCTGACTTTC CASSLQLSGANVLTF
TRBD1 TRBJ2-7 once TRBV25-1 TGTGCCAGCAGCCCCCCTGGGACAGTCGGCTCCTACGAGCAGTACTTC CASSPPGTVGSYEQYF
NA TRBJ2-7 NA TRBV30 TGTGCCTGGATGTCCGGGGACTACGAGCAGTACTTC CAWMSGDYEQYF
NA TRBJ2-3 NA TRBV2 TGTGCCAGACGAACAGGGACAGATACGCAGTATTTT CARRTGTDTQYF
NA TRBJ2-2 NA TRBV11-2 TGTGCCAGCAGCTCACCCAACACCGGGGAGCTGTTTTTT CASSSPNTGELFF
NA TRBJ2-2 NA TRBV6-1 TGTGCCAGCAGCCCCAACGGGCTTGGCGGGGAGCTGTTTTTT CASSPNGLGGELFF
NA TRBJ2-1 NA TRBV30 TGTGCCTGGAGTGTACGGCTAGCTCAGGATGAGCAGTTCTTC CAWSVRLAQDEQFF
NA TRBJ2-2 NA TRBV6-5 TGTGCCAGCAGCCTCAGGACCGGGGAGCTGTTTTTT CASSLRTGELFF
TRBD1 TRBJ1-5 NA TRBV4-1 TGCGCCAGCAGCCCCCGGGACAGGGAGATTATTCAGCCCCAGCATTTT CASSPRDREIIQPQHF
TRBD2 TRBJ2-1 few TRBV6-4 TGTGCCAGCAGTGAAACAGGGCTAGCGGGTGTCCCCTACAATGAGCAGTTCTTC CASSETGLAGVPYNEQFF
NA TRBJ2-2 NA TRBV6-5 TGTGCCAGCAGTTACGTGGGATCGACCGGGGAGCTGTTTTTT CASSYVGSTGELFF
NA TRBJ2-1 NA TRBV6-5 TGTGCCAGCAGCCTCAGGGACCGGTCCTACAATGAGCAGTTCTTC CASSLRDRSYNEQFF
NA TRBJ1-5 medium-sized TRBV28 TGTGCCAGCAAATTCGGCCCCAGGCCCCAGCATTTT CASKFGPRPQHF
NA TRBJ1-1 NA TRBV10-3 TGTGCCATCAGCAGGGGCACTGAAGCTTTCTTT CAISRGTEAFF
TRBD2 TRBJ2-1 NA TRBV30 TGTGCCTGGAGAGGACTAGCGGGGAGGAATGAGCAGTTCTTC CAWRGLAGRNEQFF
NA TRBJ1-5 NA TRBV19 TGTGCCAGTAGTATAGGGGCGTCGGGCAATCAGCCCCAGCATTTT CASSIGASGNQPQHF
TRBD1 TRBJ2-7 NA TRBV27 TGTGCCAGCAGTTTGACGACAGGGTGGAGCGAGCAGTACTTC CASSLTTGWSEQYF
TRBD2 TRBJ2-4 NA TRBV5-1 TGCGCCAGTCGACAACTAGCGGGAAGAAACATTCAGTACTTC CASRQLAGRNIQYF
NA TRBJ1-5 few TRBV2 TGTGCCAGCAGTGAACAGGGTCAGCCCCAGCATTTT CASSEQGQPQHF
TRBD1 TRBJ2-3 NA TRBV4-2 TGTGCCAGCAGCCAAGACACAGGGGGGTATACGCAGTATTTT CASSQDTGGYTQYF
NA TRBJ1-3 NA TRBV30 TGTGCCTGGATAGGCTCTGGAAACACCATATATTTT CAWIGSGNTIYF
TRBD1 TRBJ2-2 once TRBV4-1 TGCGCCAGCAGCCAAGCCCAGGGGGCGGTCGGGGAGCTGTTTTTT CASSQAQGAVGELFF
TRBD1 TRBJ1-2 NA TRBV5-1 TGCGCCAGCAGTTCCGGGACAGCCTATGGCTACACCTTC CASSSGTAYGYTF
TRBD1 TRBJ2-1 NA TRBV6-1 TGTGCCAGCAGTTCTTGGACAGGGTACAGACAGTTCTTC CASSSWTGYRQFF
NA TRBJ1-1 NA TRBV4-1 TGCGCCAGCAGCGACAGGATGAACACTGAAGCTTTCTTT CASSDRMNTEAFF